The 15 T cell receptor beta chains listed next were all sequenced from one sample in a study of shared clonotypes between healthy human individuals. The data were produced by immunoSEQ multiplex PCR, yet TCRdb's version contains in-frame clones alone and is incomplete. The sample carries about 2 million clones, less than 95% recorded once. Naive CD8 cells lacked CD45RO, underwent positive selection for CCR7 and left out terminally differentiated effector memory CD45RA+ cells. The sample comprised naive CD8+ T cells sorted from blood. Receptors originate from a man younger than 30 in good health.

This clone was seen a single time. The chain links TRBV6-5 to TRBJ2-3; 7 nucleotides match TRBD2. The CDR3 is 15 residues long. The germline gives CDR1 MNHEY, CDR2 SVGAGI. The trim removed 0 bases at V and 5 bases at J, leaving 5 bases unmatched. CDR3 residues: CASSYSVIAGDTQYF. The CDR3 coding sequence is TGTGCCAGCAGTTACTCGGTTATAGCGGGAGATACGCAGTATTTT.

The chain uses TRBV2 and TRBJ2-4, with 8 bases fitting TRBD1. Looked up from germline, CDR1 is SNHLY and CDR2 is FYNNEI. The V gene end was trimmed by 11 bases and the J gene end by 8 bases; junction bases not matched to a gene: 11. The CDR3 totals 13 residues. The DNA for the CDR3 is TGTGCCGGTATGACAGGGGAAGCGGACATTCAGTACTTC. It translates to CAGMTGEADIQYF.

This chain uses TRBV10-3 with TRBJ2-7; 9 bases are shared with TRBD1. CDR1 is ENHRY and CDR2 is SYGVKD in the germline V gene. The V gene end was trimmed by 4 bases and the J gene end by 3 bases; junction bases not matched to a gene: 4. The CDR3 totals 14 residues. The CDR3: CAISGRDRDYEQYF. The CDR3 coding sequence is TGTGCCATCAGTGGCAGGGACAGGGACTACGAGCAGTACTTC.

V usage is TRBV5-3 and J usage is TRBJ2-1; the D gene is possibly TRBD1 (6 bases). TRBV5-3 is flagged as an ORF with uncertain function. Trimming took off 2 bases at V and 13 bases at J, with 7 bases between the two ends. This CDR3 contains 10 residues. The chain's CDR3 is CARSFGGQFF. CDR3 in DNA: TGTGCCAGAAGCTTTGGGGGCCAGTTCTTC.

The chain couples TRBV5-6 to TRBJ1-2; TRBD1 aligns across 12 bases. Germline V gives CDR1 SGHDT, CDR2 YYEEEE. CDR3 length: 16 residues. V shed 4 bases, J shed 2 bases, and the junction held 6 bases outside the gene matches. CDR3 in amino acids: CASSDRDRGRNYGYTF. The CDR3 region has the DNA TGTGCCAGCAGCGACCGGGACAGGGGGCGGAACTATGGCTACACCTTC.

The chain recombines TRBV4-1 with TRBJ2-3; either TRBD1 or TRBD2 may fit D (5 bases each). The length of the CDR3 is 19 residues. The germline gives CDR1 MGHRA, CDR2 YSYEKL. Trimming removed 0 bases at V and 4 bases at J, with 23 bases between. The CDR3 region has the DNA TGCGCCAGCAGCCAAGATCTCCGACAGCCGGACCCACTAGCAGATACGCAGTATTTT. This codes for CASSQDLRQPDPLADTQYF.

The V call is TRBV6-1, the J call TRBJ2-7; the D is unclear. The V end was cut by 4 bases, the J end by 5 bases, with 9 bases between. Germline V gene sequence: CDR1 MNHNS, CDR2 SASEGT. This CDR3 is 12 amino acids long. CDR3 sequence: CASSVISNEQYF. The CDR3 nucleotides read TGTGCCAGCAGTGTAATCTCTAACGAGCAGTACTTC.

Concerning this clone itself: Other DNA sequences in this sample translate to the same CDR3. The genes are TRBV5-1 and TRBJ1-6; 8 bases map to TRBD1. The CDR3 contains 14 residues. CDR1 and CDR2 from the germline V gene are SGHRS and YFSETQ. Trimming took 2 bases from V and 8 from J; bases not matched to a gene: 3. The CDR3: CASSFGQGYSPLHF. The DNA of the CDR3 is TGCGCCAGCAGCTTCGGACAGGGTTATTCACCCCTCCACTTT. The entire variable domain, with the rest obtained from reference TRBV5-1 and TRBJ1-6, is as follows: KAGVTQTPRYLIKTRGQQVTLSCSPISGHRSVSWYQQTPGQGLQFLFEYFSETQRNKGNFPGRFSGRQFSNSRSEMNVSTLELGDSALYLCASSFGQGYSPLHFGNGTRLTVT.

CDR3 protein: CASSQIQTMNTEAFF. In nucleotides, the CDR3 is TGCGCCAGCAGCCAAATTCAGACCATGAACACTGAAGCTTTCTTT. The rearrangement uses TRBV4-1 and TRBJ1-1; D call uncertain. Between the trimmed V and J ends, which lost 2 bases and 0 bases, there was a span of 10 bases. Germline V lookup: CDR1 MGHRA, CDR2 YSYEKL. The CDR3 is made up of 15 amino acids.

V usage is TRBV12-5 and J usage is TRBJ2-5; D possibly corresponds to TRBD2 (5 bases). V lost 6 bases, J lost 2 bases, and 10 bases lay in between. Germline values: CDR1 LGHNT, CDR2 FRNRAP. The CDR3 runs to 13 residues. The CDR3 DNA sequence: TGTGCTAGTGGCCCAGGCGGGCAAGAGACCCAGTACTTC. It codes for CASGPGGQETQYF.

This clone was found once. V gene TRBV7-9 combines with J gene TRBJ1-3; 9 bases align to TRBD1. V lost 3 bases to trimming and J lost 0 bases; unmatched junction nucleotides: 12. Germline lookup yields CDR1 SEHNR and CDR2 FQNEAQ (reference sequence). The CDR3 has 19 amino acids. This CDR3 reads CASSFPGGDRDSSGNTIYF. CDR3 DNA sequence: TGTGCCAGCAGCTTCCCCGGCGGGGACAGGGATTCCTCTGGAAACACCATATATTTT. The full variable domain, completed using reference TRBV7-9 and TRBJ1-3, is DTGVSQNPRHKITKRGQNVTFRCDPISEHNRLYWYRQTLGQGPEFLTYFQNEAQLEKSRLLSDRFSAERPKGSFSTLEIQRTEQGDSAMYLCASSFPGGDRDSSGNTIYFGEGSWLTVV.

About this clone itself: Other nucleotide sequences from this sample produce the same CDR3. The rearrangement joins TRBV27 to TRBJ2-3; D is ambiguous. Germline assignment: CDR1 MNHEY and CDR2 SMNVEV (reference sequence). The CDR3 is 14 amino acids. The germline V and J ends were trimmed by 4 bases and 0 bases, with 8 bases remaining between them. The CDR3 region is CASSWTGSTDTQYF. As DNA, the CDR3 is TGTGCCAGCAGTTGGACGGGTAGCACAGATACGCAGTATTTT.

Only one count was recorded for this clone. The chain has TRBV5-1 and TRBJ1-1, with 9 nucleotides matching TRBD1. With V trimmed by 3 bases and J by 5 bases, 5 bases remained unmatched. From germline, CDR1 is SGHRS and CDR2 YFSETQ. CDR3 length equals 14 residues. CDR3 residues: CASSYGTGRTEAFF. DNA of the CDR3: TGCGCCAGCAGCTACGGGACAGGGAGGACTGAAGCTTTCTTT.

The count of this clone is one. The chain combines TRBV30 with TRBJ2-3, with D perhaps matching TRBD1 or TRBD2 (6 bases each). This CDR3 is built from 13 residues. Trimming shortened V by 0 bases and J by 6 bases, and 10 bases separated the two germline ends. The germline gives CDR1 GTSNPN, CDR2 SVGIG (reference sequence). CDR3 bases: TGTGCCTGGAGTGTCTTAGGGGGGGATACGCAGTATTTT. Encoded protein: CAWSVLGGDTQYF.

J is TRBJ2-5 and V is TRBV6-6; no reliable D call. The J call may be wrong; the DNA end is better matched by TRBJ2-7. Germline values: CDR1 MNHNY, CDR2 SVGAGI (reference sequence). CDR3 size: 13 residues. CDR3: CASSYGLDYEQYF. For the CDR3, the DNA is TGTGCCAGCAGTTACGGCCTGGACTACGAGCAGTACTTC.